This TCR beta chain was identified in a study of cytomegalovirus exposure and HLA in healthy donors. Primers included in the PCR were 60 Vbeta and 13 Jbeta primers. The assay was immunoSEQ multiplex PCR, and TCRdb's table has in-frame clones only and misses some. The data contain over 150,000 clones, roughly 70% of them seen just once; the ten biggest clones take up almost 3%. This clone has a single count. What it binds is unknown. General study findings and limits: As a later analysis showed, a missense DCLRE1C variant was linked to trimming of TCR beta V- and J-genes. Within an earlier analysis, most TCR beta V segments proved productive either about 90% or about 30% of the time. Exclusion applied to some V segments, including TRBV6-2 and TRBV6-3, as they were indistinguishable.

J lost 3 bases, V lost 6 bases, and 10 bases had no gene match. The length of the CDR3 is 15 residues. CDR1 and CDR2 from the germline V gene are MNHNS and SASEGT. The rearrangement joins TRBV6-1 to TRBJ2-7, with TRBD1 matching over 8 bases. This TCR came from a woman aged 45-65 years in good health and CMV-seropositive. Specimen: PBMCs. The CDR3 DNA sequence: TGTGCCAGCAGCGTCCGGACAGGGAGTTTCTACGAGCAGTACTTC. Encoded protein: CASSVRTGSFYEQYF.